This T cell receptor beta chain was captured by sequencing in a study of shared clonotypes between healthy human individuals. CDR3 length equals 14 residues. Germline CDR1 MNHEY, CDR2 SVGAGI. Trimming took 6 bases from V and 7 from J, leaving 16 bases between them. Each sorted subset replicate got 200 ng genomic DNA, roughly 27,000 genomes. Authors' processing steps: Sequence data from immunoSEQ were junction-only and lacked quality scores; consequently, filtering differed. Sequencing used immunoSEQ multiplex PCR; TCRdb keeps in-frame clones, though not all of them. V and J calls and clone size are given by that table; D and trimming were obtained from the DNA. In the table there are roughly 1.4 million clones, less than 99% of which are singletons.

J is TRBJ2-1 and V is TRBV6-5; D may correspond to TRBD1 or TRBD2 (6 bases each). This TCR was recovered from a man aged 30 to 39 in good health. Sequenced material: naive CD4+ T cells sorted from blood. Subset defined: CD45RA+ positively selected. The CDR3 loop is CASSSLWRGNEQFF. The CDR3 DNA reads as TGTGCCAGCAGCTCGTTGTGGAGGGGGAATGAGCAGTTCTTC.